This TCR beta chain was found in a study of T cell responses to AZD1222 COVID-19 vaccine. Overall study: The study pooled second doses at about 4 or about 12 weeks.

Measured with immunoSEQ multiplex PCR; TCRdb has only the in-frame clones, and not every one. This table holds around 160,000 clones, 94% found once. On this clone: No antigen is known for it.

Study findings and constraints: Nearly half of spike-specific TCRs reportedly target variant regions that are unmutated in the B.1.351 and B.1.1.7 variants. Only a handful of individuals given AZD1222 were seropositive at baseline.

In germline, CDR1 is SGHAT, CDR2 FQNNGV. Trimming at V came to 5 bases and at J to 11 bases, leaving 5 bases not matched to a gene. This CDR3 comprises 11 residues. This sequence was found in an adult in good health. This chain connects TRBV11-2 to TRBJ1-1; 7 positions agree with TRBD1. The sequencing here drew on peripheral blood, taken on day 0 of AZD1222 vaccination. The CDR3 DNA reads as TGTGCCAGCAGCCAGGGACAGTGGGCTTTCTTT. Its protein is CASSQGQWAFF.